This T cell receptor (beta chain) was retrieved from a study of type 1 and type 2 diabetes patients. On the study more broadly: T cells were magnetically sorted from PBMCs as CD4+ or CD8+ subsets.

Points on this clonotype: The target antigen is unknown.

This CDR3 spans 15 amino acids. Looked up from germline, CDR1 is SNHLY and CDR2 is FYNNEI. V dropped 5 bases and J dropped 5 bases, with 18 bases sitting between them. Study observations and caveats: In CD4+ and CD8+ T cells, type 2 diabetes diversity exceeded type 1.

PCR was run on genomic DNA. Multiplex PCR with 30 forward and 13 reverse primers amplified the TCR beta CDR3. TCRdb processed the multiplex PCR reads anew with MiXCR; each CDR3 protein has one entry. The profile covers fewer than 350,000 distinct CDR3 sequences, with roughly 48% appearing a single time and roughly an eighth taken by the ten largest. The chain employs TRBV2 and TRBJ1-2; D is undetermined. The sequenced sample consisted of peripheral blood mononuclear cells (PBMCs). This TCR was recovered from a man aged 18 to 30 with type 2 diabetes. As DNA, the CDR3 is TGTGCCAGCAGTCCCGAAGCGGAGAGGAGGTATGGCTACACCTTC. It is translated as CASSPEAERRYGYTF.